This T cell receptor beta chain was obtained from a study of Graves' ophthalmopathy and Graves' hyperthyroidism. Notes on the study in general: A 13-signature model separated ophthalmopathy from stable hyperthyroidism, reaching 85% to 90% sensitivity and around 81% specificity cross-validated.

Germline V lookup: CDR1 DFQATT, CDR2 SNEGSKA (reference sequence). The CDR3 contains 17 residues. Trimming removed 3 bases from V and 0 bases from J, with 20 bases in between. This clonotype was counted many times. Its antigen is as yet unknown. As diagnostic evidence, clinical symptoms, serum thyroxine, TRAb, thyroid ultrasound and orbital computed tomography were relied upon. Amplification from RNA transcripts yielded the TCR beta CDR3 regions. The first round was an RT-PCR with HTBI primers, and the second round was a multiplex PCR. TCRdb independently ran MiXCR on the multiplex PCR reads; one entry per CDR3 protein. The table records about 500,000 distinct CDR3 sequences, approximately 14% of them present only once.

Sample: blood. V gene TRBV20-1 combines with J gene TRBJ1-1; D is ambiguous. The receptor was derived from a woman aged 25 to 39 with Graves' ophthalmopathy. The CDR3 nucleotides read TGCAGTGCTAGGAACCAGATCTTGGGTAAGATGAACACTGAAGCTTTCTTT. It translates to CSARNQILGKMNTEAFF.